Shown below are 17 T cell receptor beta chains from a single sample sequenced in a study of T-cell memory formation after mild COVID-19. TCRdb reprocessed the 5' RACE reads via MiXCR and lists one record per CDR3 protein. This sample has 530,000 or so distinct CDR3 sequences; 15% to 20% occur once, and the top ten carry about 7.4%. The sample consisted of PBMCs or a T cell subset sorted from them (not recorded which). Source of these receptors: an adult woman who had mild COVID-19 (a few samples of this study predate the infection). Cell type and time point are not known.

V and J are TRBV3-1 and TRBJ1-2; perhaps TRBD1 as D (6 bases). Trimming cost V 4 bases and J 8 bases, with 17 bases left between them. The CDR3 is 14 residues long. Per germline, CDR1 LGHDT and CDR2 YNNKEL (reference sequence). The CDR3 DNA sequence: TGTGCCAGCAGCCTTACAGGGAACTACGAGGGCTACACCTTC. This codes for CASSLTGNYEGYTF.

This clonotype was detected ten times or more. The chain has TRBV23-1 and TRBJ1-2, with D possibly being TRBD1 (6 bases). TRBV23-1 is marked as an open reading frame, function uncertain. CDR3 length: 15 amino acids. V was cut by 7 bases and J by 4 bases, with 19 bases left in between. CDR3 sequence reads: CASKHGQCPTYGYTF. Written as DNA, the CDR3 is TGCGCCAGCAAGCACGGACAGTGCCCTACCTATGGCTACACCTTC.

This clonotype has only a few counts. V and J are TRBV6-2 or TRBV6-3 and TRBJ2-3; D call uncertain. Germline V gene data show CDR1 as MNHEY and CDR2 as SVGEGT. The ends were cut back, 2 bases at V and 8 bases at J, with 8 bases in the middle. CDR3 length: 12 amino acids. This CDR3 is CASSYRLTTQYF. CDR3 DNA sequence: TGTGCCAGCAGTTACAGGCTTACTACGCAGTATTTT.

The chain combines TRBV7-6 with TRBJ2-1, with a tentative D call TRBD2 (6 bases). CDR1 and CDR2 (germline): SGHVS, FNYEAQ. V dropped 1 base and J dropped 8 bases, with 15 bases sitting between them. CDR3 length equals 15 residues. As DNA, the CDR3 is TGTGCCAGCAGCTTAGGCCTAGCGTCGGGCGATGAGCAGTTCTTC. The encoded protein is CASSLGLASGDEQFF. Based on the CDR3 plus reference TRBV7-6 and TRBJ2-1, the full variable domain is GAGVSQSPRYKVTKRGQDVALRCDPISGHVSLYWYRQALGQGPEFLTYFNYEAQQDKSGLPNDRFSAERPEGSISTLTIQRTEQRDSAMYRCASSLGLASGDEQFFGPGTRLTVL.

This clonotype was detected a few times. The chain joins TRBV12-3 or TRBV12-4 to TRBJ2-7; weak D call: TRBD2 (5 bases). The V and J ends lost 5 bases and 6 bases respectively, with 11 bases between them. The CDR3 totals 12 residues. The CDR3 nucleotides are TGTGCCAGCAGTCCCACGGGGATCGAGCAGTACTTC. It yields the protein CASSPTGIEQYF.

The rearrangement links TRBV3-1 to TRBJ1-2; perhaps TRBD1 as D (6 bases). The germline V gene has CDR1 LGHDT and CDR2 YNNKEL (reference sequence). CDR3 length: 15 residues. V gave up 4 bases and J gave up 5 bases, with 17 bases separating them. The CDR3: CASSPDSGGGYGYTF. CDR3 nucleotides: TGTGCCAGCAGCCCCGACTCCGGAGGGGGGTATGGCTACACCTTC.

The chain links TRBV7-2 to TRBJ2-7; no reliable D call. CDR1 is SGHTA, CDR2 FQGNSA, per germline. Trimming pared 5 bases from V and 2 bases from J, leaving 13 bases between. The CDR3 extends over 14 amino acids. CDR3 sequence reads: CASSPLGKTYEQYF. Written as DNA, the CDR3 is TGTGCCAGCAGCCCTCTGGGAAAGACCTACGAGCAGTACTTC.

The gene calls are TRBV6-2 or TRBV6-3 and TRBJ2-7, with 14 nucleotides matching TRBD2. CDR1 is MNHEY and CDR2 is SVGEGT in the germline V gene. CDR3 size: 16 residues. Germline trimming cut 5 bases from V and 4 bases from J; bases unmatched to any gene: 7. The CDR3 region has the DNA TGTGCCAGCAGTACGGGACTAGCGGGAGTAACGTACGAGCAGTACTTC. As protein: CASSTGLAGVTYEQYF.

This sequence joins TRBV9 and TRBJ2-1, with D perhaps given as TRBD1 or TRBD2 (5 bases each). Germline-derived CDR1 and CDR2 are SGDLS and YYNGEE. The CDR3 is 16 amino acids. V was cut by 3 bases and J by 7 bases, with 20 bases left in between. DNA of the CDR3: TGTGCCAGCAGCGCCCGAGGAGGTATAGAGGGGAATGAGCAGTTCTTC. Amino acids: CASSARGGIEGNEQFF.

This clonotype occurred a few times. This chain connects TRBV12-3 or TRBV12-4 to TRBJ1-1, with TRBD1 matching over 7 bases. V lost 6 bases and J lost 0; bases outside the gene matches: 7. The CDR3 is made up of 15 amino acids. The CDR3 reads CASSLGQLLNTEAFF. The CDR3 nucleotides are TGTGCCAGCAGCCTGGGACAGCTATTGAACACTGAAGCTTTCTTT.

The J gene is TRBJ2-5, the V gene TRBV7-9, with D hard to call. The V end lost 2 bases, the J end lost 2 bases, and 9 bases lay between the germline ends. The germline V gene encodes CDR1 SEHNR and CDR2 FQNEAQ (reference sequence). The CDR3 sequence is 14 residues long. The CDR3 DNA follows: TGTGCCAGCAGCTTATTGAACGAGCAAGAGACCCAGTACTTC. It codes for CASSLLNEQETQYF.

The chain combines TRBV5-1 with TRBJ1-2; TRBD1 aligns across 9 bases. V trimming: 4 bases; J trimming: 10 bases; junction bases outside the gene matches: 8. This CDR3 region has 13 residues. Germline V gene sequence: CDR1 SGHRS, CDR2 YFSETQ. The CDR3 loop is CASSDLTGGVYTF. The CDR3 coding sequence is TGCGCCAGCAGCGACCTGACAGGGGGGGTCTACACCTTC.

The gene calls are TRBV5-1 and TRBJ2-5, with 10 nucleotides matching TRBD2. In germline, CDR1 is SGHRS, CDR2 YFSETQ. The CDR3 covers 16 residues. Trimming took 5 bases from V and 4 from J; bases not matched to a gene: 11. CDR3 bases: TGCGCCAGCAGTTTAGGGACTAGCGCCTTTTTAGAGACCCAGTACTTC. This translates into CASSLGTSAFLETQYF.

This clonotype was seen a few times. The genes are TRBV12-3 or TRBV12-4 and TRBJ1-1, with a weak D call TRBD1 (5 bases). Trimming left V 4 bases short and J 0 bases short, with 15 bases between. This CDR3 is 16 amino acids long. DNA for the CDR3: TGTGCCAGCAGTTGGGGGGACGCAGGCCTGAACACTGAAGCTTTCTTT. Amino acids: CASSWGDAGLNTEAFF.

This sequence joins TRBV6-4 and TRBJ2-3; possibly TRBD1 or TRBD2 for D (6 bases each). Trimming removed 0 bases from V and 4 bases from J, with 11 bases in between. Germline CDR1 MRHNA, CDR2 SNTAGT. The CDR3 has 15 amino acids. CDR3 DNA sequence: TGTGCCAGCAGTGACTCGATGGAGGGGGCAGATACGCAGTATTTT. This sequence encodes CASSDSMEGADTQYF.

This clonotype was counted between two and nine times. The chain recombines TRBV24-1 with TRBJ2-6; TRBD1 agrees at 7 bases. V gave up 9 bases and J gave up 0 bases; unmatched junction bases: 4. Germline V gene sequence: CDR1 KGHDR, CDR2 SFDVKD. There are 15 residues in the CDR3. This chain's CDR3 is CATSGTASGANVLTF. The DNA of the CDR3 is TGTGCCACCTCCGGGACAGCCTCTGGGGCCAACGTCCTGACTTTC.

This clonotype has only a few counts. The CDR3 is CSVGLGSHSGNTIYF. The CDR3, as DNA: TGCAGCGTAGGATTAGGATCTCACTCTGGAAACACCATATATTTT. The chain employs TRBV29-1 and TRBJ1-3; D is unresolved. Germline V gives CDR1 SQVTM, CDR2 ANQGSEA. There are 15 residues in the CDR3. The V end was cut by 6 bases, the J end by 0 bases, with 15 bases between.